The text below deals with one T cell receptor (beta chain). This clone may be a read error of a much larger clone one base away. Unsorted whole blood served as the source of blood RNA, and germline DNA was extracted as well. The sample belongs to a study of tumor-infiltrating lymphocytes in primary liver carcinoma. The overall study: Tissue type made little difference to sample yields of roughly 3.5 to 7.5 million productive TCRbeta reads.

Synthesis of TCR beta cDNA was carried out from 500 ng total RNA with a constant-region primer. Three nested multiplex PCR rounds, a slightly modified ARM-PCR method, built the TCR beta libraries. The opening two PCR rounds, 10 cycles each, paired TRBV1-TRBV30 forward primers with a C-beta reverse primer. TCRdb recomputed calls from the multiplex PCR reads with MiXCR, one row per CDR3 protein. In the table there are approximately 300,000 distinct CDR3 sequences, about 60% of which are singletons. This CDR3 comprises 14 residues. Germline values: CDR1 MNHNS, CDR2 SASEGT. V was clipped by 7 bases and J by 3 bases, with 15 bases between them.

The sequenced sample consisted of peripheral blood. The sequence derives from a man aged 40-55 years with primary liver carcinoma and hepatitis B virus infection. The chain links TRBV6-1 to TRBJ2-5; TRBD2 is a possible D gene (6 bases). The CDR3, as DNA: TGTGCCAGCAATGGATTGCGACTAGAAGAGACCCAGTACTTC. Its protein product is CASNGLRLEETQYF.